The present T cell receptor beta chain was sequenced within a study of cytotoxic CD8 clonotypes in ibrutinib-treated CLL. Study in general: Response sampling came at median around twelve months of treatment, ranging 6 to 36 months. Study findings and constraints: Few clonotypes were public, and these shrank or held steady under treatment. Clonality showed a rise at ibrutinib response that reversed toward baseline at progression.

CDR1 and CDR2 (germline): SGHTA, FQGNSA. The CDR3 consists of 17 residues. The ends lost 0 bases at V and 5 bases at J; junction bases unmatched: 8. TCRdb's copy holds only in-frame clones and misses some; the assay was immunoSEQ multiplex PCR. Of about 24,000 clones listed, 78% were seen once; the top ten hold under 9.5%. With regard to this clone: The target antigen is unknown.

This specimen consisted of PBMCs, obtained before ibrutinib treatment. This sequence originates from a human donor with chronic lymphocytic leukemia. The chain recombines TRBV7-2 with TRBJ2-3, with 10 bases matching TRBD2. The CDR3 DNA is TGTGCCAGCAGCTTAGCCGGAGCGGGAGGGCCGGGAGATACGCAGTATTTT. This translates into CASSLAGAGGPGDTQYF.